The TCR beta chain described here comes from a study of T cell responses to AZD1222 COVID-19 vaccine (dated by TCRdb to 2020 to 2022). For the wider study: AZD1222 recipients with second doses at about 4 weeks or about 12 weeks were pooled, because spike-specific TCR depth and breadth did not differ between schedules. TCR sequencing covered more than 230 trial participants: 207 given two doses of AZD1222 and 26 given two doses of MenACWY control vaccine. Trial participants were enrolled into age subgroups of 18-55, 56-69 and 70-plus years, which contained about 160, 30 and 59 TCR-sequenced participants, respectively. What the authors observed across the whole study: Conclusions about previously exposed vaccinees were limited because only 6 or 7 AZD1222 recipients were SARS-CoV-2 seropositive at baseline. In the small 56-69-year group, the increase in depth fell short of significance, most likely because of low power. A significant rise in spike-specific TCR breadth and depth was observed after two AZD1222 doses relative to day 0 and relative to MenACWY recipients. The whole spike protein was spanned by vaccine-associated CD4 TCRs, and dominant responses were seen in regions 160-218 and 743-854. Most participants were white British and females outnumbered males, and the authors suggested that clonal diversity may have been underestimated. Because no samples from the day 14 peak response were available, repertoires could be characterized only after the peak T cell response. Nearly half of unique spike-specific TCRs reportedly recognized epitopes outside regions mutated in the B.1.351 and B.1.1.7 variants.

Taken with the paper, the label for time point translates to: baseline before first vaccination. Vaccinee samples came from UK trials COV001 and COV002, including a single-blind randomized controlled phase 2/3 trial of AZD1222 (ChAdOx1 nCoV-19) in healthy adults. For TCRbeta chain sequencing, PBMC samples from trial participants were taken at day 0 and at day 28 after the second dose. With regard to this clone: Its specific antigen is unknown. There are no base qualities to consult, and no much larger clone falls within one base.

The CDR3 regions of human TCRbeta chains were subjected to immunosequencing. The authors' pipeline ran thus. Repertoire TCRs were checked for matches against a reference library of SARS-CoV-2-specific TCRs that had been generated using the MIRA antigen-specificity platform. Breadth meant the fraction of unique TCRs that were SARS-CoV-2-associated, whereas depth meant the fraction of total T cells that were SARS-CoV-2-associated. Using the MIRA data, each spike-specific TCR was assigned both to the spike region to which the TCR was reactive and to a CD4 or CD8 class. Log10-transformed breadth and depth values were compared by one-way ANOVA with Sidak's multiple comparisons tests. Here the immuneACCESS table is served through TCRdb, limited to in-frame sequences with V and J called. Missing clones are a known gap in these copies; in checked studies unresolved V genes cover under half, and the rest lacks a known reason. V and J calls and clone size are as listed in that table; D and trimming were resolved from the DNA. The sample table holds roughly 160,000 clones, of which 91% were seen once. The top ten clonotypes cover under 2.5% of the sample.

CDR1 SEHNR and CDR2 FQNEAQ are derived from the germline V gene (reference sequence). The cysteine opens and the phenylalanine closes a CDR3 of 18 amino acids. Here the CDR3 DNA is all that survives: 54 bases in frame from base 1. V lost 1 base and J lost 3 bases, and the count of bases not matched to a germline gene is 11. Recombination connected TRBV7-9 to TRBJ2-7; 11 bases in the junction line up with TRBD2. Sequenced here: peripheral blood, sampled on day 0 of AZD1222 vaccination. This receptor was identified in an adult in good health. Read as DNA, the sequence is TGTGCCAGCAGCTTAGAAAGTACTAGCGGGGGCCGAGGCTACGAGCAGTACTTC. Translation gives CASSLESTSGGRGYEQYF.